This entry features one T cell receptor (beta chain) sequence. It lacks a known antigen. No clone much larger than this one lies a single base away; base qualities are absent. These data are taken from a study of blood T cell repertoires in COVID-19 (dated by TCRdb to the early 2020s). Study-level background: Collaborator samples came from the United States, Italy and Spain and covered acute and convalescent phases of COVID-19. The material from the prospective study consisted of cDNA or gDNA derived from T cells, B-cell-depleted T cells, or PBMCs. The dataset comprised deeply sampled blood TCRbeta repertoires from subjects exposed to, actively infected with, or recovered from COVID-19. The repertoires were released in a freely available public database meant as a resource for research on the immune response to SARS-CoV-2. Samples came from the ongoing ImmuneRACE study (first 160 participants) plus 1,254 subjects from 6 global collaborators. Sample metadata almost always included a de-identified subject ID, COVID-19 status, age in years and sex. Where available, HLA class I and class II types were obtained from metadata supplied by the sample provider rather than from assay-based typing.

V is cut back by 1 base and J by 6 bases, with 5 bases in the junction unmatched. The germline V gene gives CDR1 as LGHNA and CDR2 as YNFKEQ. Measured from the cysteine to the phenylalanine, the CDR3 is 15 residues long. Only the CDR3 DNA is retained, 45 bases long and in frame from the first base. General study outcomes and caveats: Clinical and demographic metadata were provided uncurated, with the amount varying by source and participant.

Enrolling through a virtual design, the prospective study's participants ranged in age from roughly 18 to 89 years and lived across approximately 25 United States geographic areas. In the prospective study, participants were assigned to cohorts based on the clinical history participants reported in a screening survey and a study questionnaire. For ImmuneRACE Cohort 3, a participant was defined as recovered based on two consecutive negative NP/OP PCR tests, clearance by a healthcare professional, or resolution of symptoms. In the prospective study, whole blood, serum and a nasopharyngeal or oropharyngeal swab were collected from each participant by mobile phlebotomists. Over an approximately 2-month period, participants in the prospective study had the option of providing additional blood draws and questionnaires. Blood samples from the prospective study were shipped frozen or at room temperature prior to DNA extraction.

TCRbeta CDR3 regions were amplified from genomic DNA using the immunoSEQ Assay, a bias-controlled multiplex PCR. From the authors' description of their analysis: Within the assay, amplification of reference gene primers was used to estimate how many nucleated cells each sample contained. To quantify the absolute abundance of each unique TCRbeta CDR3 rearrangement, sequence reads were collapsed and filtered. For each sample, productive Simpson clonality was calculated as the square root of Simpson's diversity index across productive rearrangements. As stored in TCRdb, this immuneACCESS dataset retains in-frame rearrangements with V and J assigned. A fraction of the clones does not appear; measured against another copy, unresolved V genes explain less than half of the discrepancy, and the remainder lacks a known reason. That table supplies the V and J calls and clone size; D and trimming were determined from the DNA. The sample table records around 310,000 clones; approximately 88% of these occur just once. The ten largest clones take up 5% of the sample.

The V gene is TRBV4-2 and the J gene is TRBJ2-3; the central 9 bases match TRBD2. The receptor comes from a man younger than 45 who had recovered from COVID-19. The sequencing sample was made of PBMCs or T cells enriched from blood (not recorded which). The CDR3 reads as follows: CASSQGGTSFDTQYF. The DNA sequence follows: TGTGCCAGCAGCCAAGGAGGGACTAGCTTCGATACGCAGTATTTT.